This TCR beta chain derives from a study of regulatory T cells in long-lasting Graves disease. Study outcomes and limitations: TRBV28, TRBJ1-2 and TRBJ2-5 were favored in persistent disease.

This clonotype was counted many times. The antigen remains undetermined. Germline lookup yields CDR1 SGHRS and CDR2 YFSETQ. Deletions cut 3 bases from V and 4 bases from J, with 22 bases between. There are 17 residues in the CDR3. Time point here: newly diagnosed GD, antithyroid drugs for less than 3 months. Generation of the TCR library employed RNA extracted from PBMCs. The authors built TCR beta libraries using iRepertoire HTBI primers and Arm-PCR of CDR3 regions. TCRdb ran MiXCR on the multiplex PCR reads and lists one entry per CDR3 protein. The sample consists of 400,000 to 500,000 distinct CDR3 sequences, 11% to 15% of them appearing once. A further study also used this sample, focusing on T cells in Graves' hyperthyroidism and ophthalmopathy. That paper adds: Clinical symptoms, serum thyroxine, TRAb, thyroid ultrasound and orbital computed tomography informed diagnoses.

V is TRBV5-1 and J is TRBJ1-2, with a possible D match to TRBD1 (6 bases). The source is a woman aged 50 to 65 with Graves disease. The sequenced sample was peripheral blood mononuclear cells (PBMCs), obtained at new diagnosis, from a patient treated with antithyroid drugs. The chain's CDR3 is CASSSVPGTSLVYGYTF. CDR3 sequence (DNA): TGCGCCAGCAGCTCCGTTCCGGGGACATCTCTGGTCTATGGCTACACCTTC.